The source of this T cell receptor beta chain is a study of T cell repertoires in cytomegalovirus infection. The germline V and J ends were trimmed by 7 bases and 7 bases, with 13 bases remaining between them. CDR1 and CDR2 (germline): SEHNR, FQNEAQ (reference sequence). The CDR3 is 12 amino acids. TCRdb reprocessed the reads with MiXCR, giving one entry per CDR3 protein. Counted here are around 240,000 distinct CDR3 sequences, 22% occurring once; the ten biggest clones make up 15% to 20%. This clonotype was recorded many times. The chain couples TRBV7-9 to TRBJ1-1; D is unclear. This receptor was taken from a human donor in good health (CMV status not recorded). Some clones in this sample may be carry-over from other donors' samples. Sample: CD8+ T cells from PBMCs. The CDR3 sequence: CASTQSRFEAFF. The CDR3 DNA sequence: TGTGCCAGCACCCAGTCAAGGTTTGAAGCTTTCTTT.